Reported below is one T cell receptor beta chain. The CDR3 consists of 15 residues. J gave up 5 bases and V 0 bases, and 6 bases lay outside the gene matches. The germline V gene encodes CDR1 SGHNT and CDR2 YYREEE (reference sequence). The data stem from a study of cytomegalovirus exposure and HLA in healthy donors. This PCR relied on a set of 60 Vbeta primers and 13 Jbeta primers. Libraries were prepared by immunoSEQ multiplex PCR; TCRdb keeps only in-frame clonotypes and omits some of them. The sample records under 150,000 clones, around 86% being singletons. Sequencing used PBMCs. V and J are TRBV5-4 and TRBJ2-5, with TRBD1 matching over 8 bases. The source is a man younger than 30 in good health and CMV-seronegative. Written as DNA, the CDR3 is TGTGCCAGCAGCTTGGCTCACAGGGGGTTTGAGACCCAGTACTTC. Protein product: CASSLAHRGFETQYF.